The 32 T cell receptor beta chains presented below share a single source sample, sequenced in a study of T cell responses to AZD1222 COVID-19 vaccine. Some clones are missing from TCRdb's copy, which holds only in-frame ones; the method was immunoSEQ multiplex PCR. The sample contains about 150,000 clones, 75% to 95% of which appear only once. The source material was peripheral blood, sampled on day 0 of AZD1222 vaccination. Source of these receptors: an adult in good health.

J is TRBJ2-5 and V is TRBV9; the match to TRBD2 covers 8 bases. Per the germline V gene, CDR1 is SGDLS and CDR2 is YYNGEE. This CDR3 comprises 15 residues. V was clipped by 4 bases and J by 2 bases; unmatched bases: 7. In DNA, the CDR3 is TGTGCCAGCAGCCCTCGGGTAGCGGGACAAGAGACCCAGTACTTC. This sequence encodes CASSPRVAGQETQYF.

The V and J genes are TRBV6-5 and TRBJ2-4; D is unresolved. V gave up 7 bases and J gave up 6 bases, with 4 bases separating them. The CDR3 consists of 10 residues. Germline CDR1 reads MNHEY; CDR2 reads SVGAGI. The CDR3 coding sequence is TGTGCCAGCAAGGGAAACATTCAGTACTTC. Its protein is CASKGNIQYF.

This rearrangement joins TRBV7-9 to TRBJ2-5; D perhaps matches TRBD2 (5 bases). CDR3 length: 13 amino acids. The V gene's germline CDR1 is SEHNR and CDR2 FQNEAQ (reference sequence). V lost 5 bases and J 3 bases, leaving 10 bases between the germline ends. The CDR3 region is CASSRGSKETQYF. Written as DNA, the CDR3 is TGTGCCAGCAGCCGCGGGTCGAAAGAGACCCAGTACTTC.

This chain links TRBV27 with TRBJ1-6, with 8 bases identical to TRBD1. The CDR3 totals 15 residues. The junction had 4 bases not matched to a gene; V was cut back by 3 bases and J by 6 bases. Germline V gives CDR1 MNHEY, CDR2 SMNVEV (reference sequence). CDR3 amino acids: CASSFSDRANSPLHF. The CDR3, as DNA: TGTGCCAGCAGTTTTTCGGACAGGGCTAATTCACCCCTCCACTTT.

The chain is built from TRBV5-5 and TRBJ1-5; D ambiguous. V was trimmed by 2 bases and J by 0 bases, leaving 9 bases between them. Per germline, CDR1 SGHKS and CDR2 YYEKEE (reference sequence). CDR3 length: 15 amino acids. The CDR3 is CASSLDIYSNQPQHF. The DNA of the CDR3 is TGTGCCAGCAGCTTAGACATCTATAGCAATCAGCCCCAGCATTTT.

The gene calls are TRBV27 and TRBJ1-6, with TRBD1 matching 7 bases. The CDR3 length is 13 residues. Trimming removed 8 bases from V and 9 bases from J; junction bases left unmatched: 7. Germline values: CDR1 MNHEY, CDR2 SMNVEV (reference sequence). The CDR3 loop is CASGSTGLSPLHF. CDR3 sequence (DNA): TGTGCCAGCGGCTCGACAGGGCTTTCACCCCTCCACTTT.

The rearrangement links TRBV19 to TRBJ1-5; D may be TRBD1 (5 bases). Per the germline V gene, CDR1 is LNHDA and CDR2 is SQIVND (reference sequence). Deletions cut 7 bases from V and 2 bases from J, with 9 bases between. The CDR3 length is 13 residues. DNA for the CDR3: TGTGCCAGTAATGGGGGTCGCAATCAGCCCCAGCATTTT. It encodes CASNGGRNQPQHF.

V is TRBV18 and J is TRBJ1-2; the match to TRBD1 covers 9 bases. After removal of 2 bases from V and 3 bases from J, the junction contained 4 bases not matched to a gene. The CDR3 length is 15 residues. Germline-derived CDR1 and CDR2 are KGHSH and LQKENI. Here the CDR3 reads CASSPTGGRDYGYTF. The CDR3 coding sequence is TGTGCCAGCTCACCAACAGGGGGCCGGGACTATGGCTACACCTTC.

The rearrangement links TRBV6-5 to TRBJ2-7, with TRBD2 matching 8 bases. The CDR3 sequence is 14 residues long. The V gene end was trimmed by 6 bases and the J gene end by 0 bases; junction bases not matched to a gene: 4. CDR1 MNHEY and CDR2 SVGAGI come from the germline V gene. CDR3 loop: CASSPGLVSYEQYF. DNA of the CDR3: TGTGCCAGCAGCCCGGGACTAGTCTCCTACGAGCAGTACTTC.

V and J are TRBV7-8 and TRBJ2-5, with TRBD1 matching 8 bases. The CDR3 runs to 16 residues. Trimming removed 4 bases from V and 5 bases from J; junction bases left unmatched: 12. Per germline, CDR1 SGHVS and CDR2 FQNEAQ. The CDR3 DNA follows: TGTGCCAGCAGCTGGGGGGCAGGGGGCTTTTTGGAGACCCAGTACTTC. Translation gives CASSWGAGGFLETQYF.

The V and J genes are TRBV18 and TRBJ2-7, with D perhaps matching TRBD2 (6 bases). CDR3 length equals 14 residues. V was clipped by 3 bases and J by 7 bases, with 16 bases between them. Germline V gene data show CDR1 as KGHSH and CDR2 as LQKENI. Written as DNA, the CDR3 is TGTGCCAGCTCACCCCAGGGAGGTTTGGGTGAGCAGTACTTC. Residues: CASSPQGGLGEQYF.

The CDR3, as DNA: TGTGCCAGCAGCTTAGAAGCGACAGTAGACAATGAGCAGTTCTTC. Translating gives CASSLEATVDNEQFF. The J gene is TRBJ2-1, the V gene TRBV11-3; D is perhaps TRBD1 (5 bases). Trimming left V 0 bases short and J 5 bases short, with 11 bases between. The CDR3 spans 15 residues. Looked up from germline, CDR1 is SGHNT and CDR2 is YENEEA. The full variable domain, with the rest looked up from reference TRBV11-3 and TRBJ2-1, is EAGVVQSPRYKIIEKKQPVAFWCNPISGHNTLYWYLQNLGQGPELLIRYENEEAVDDSQLPKDRFSAERLKGVDSTLKIQPAELGDSAVYLCASSLEATVDNEQFFGPGTRLTVL.

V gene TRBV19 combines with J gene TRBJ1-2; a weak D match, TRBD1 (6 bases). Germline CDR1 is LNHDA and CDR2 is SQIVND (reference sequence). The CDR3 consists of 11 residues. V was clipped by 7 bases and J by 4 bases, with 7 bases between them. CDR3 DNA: TGTGCCAGTACAGGGGCCTATGGCTACACCTTC. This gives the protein CASTGAYGYTF.

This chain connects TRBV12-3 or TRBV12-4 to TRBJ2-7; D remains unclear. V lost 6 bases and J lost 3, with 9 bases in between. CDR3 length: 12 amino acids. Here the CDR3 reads CASSPRFYEQYF. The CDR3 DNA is TGTGCCAGCAGCCCACGATTCTACGAGCAGTACTTC.

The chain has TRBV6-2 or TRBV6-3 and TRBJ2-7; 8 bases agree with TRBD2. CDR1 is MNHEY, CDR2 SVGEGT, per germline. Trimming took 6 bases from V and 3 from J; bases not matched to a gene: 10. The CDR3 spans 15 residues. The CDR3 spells CASSRTGLAVYEQYF. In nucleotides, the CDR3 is TGTGCCAGCAGCCGAACTGGACTAGCTGTCTACGAGCAGTACTTC.

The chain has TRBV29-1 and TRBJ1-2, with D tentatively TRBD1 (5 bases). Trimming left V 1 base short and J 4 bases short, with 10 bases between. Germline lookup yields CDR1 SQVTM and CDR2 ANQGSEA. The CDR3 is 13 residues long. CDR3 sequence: CSVEVRVGYGYTF. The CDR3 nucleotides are TGCAGCGTTGAAGTCAGGGTTGGCTATGGCTACACCTTC. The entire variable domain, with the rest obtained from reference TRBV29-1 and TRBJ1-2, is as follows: SAVISQKPSRDICQRGTSLTIQCQVDSQVTMMFWYRQQPGQSLTLIATANQGSEATYESGFVIDKFPISRPNLTFSTLTVSNMSPEDSSIYLCSVEVRVGYGYTFGSGTRLTVV.

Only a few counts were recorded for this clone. The CDR3 sequence is CASSVEHDSYEQYF. CDR3 bases: TGTGCCAGCAGCGTAGAGCACGACTCCTACGAGCAGTACTTC. The V gene is TRBV9, the J gene TRBJ2-7, with D unclear. Germline V CDR1 and CDR2: SGDLS, YYNGEE. Trimming took off 0 bases at V and 0 bases at J, with 7 bases between the two ends. The CDR3 is 14 residues long.

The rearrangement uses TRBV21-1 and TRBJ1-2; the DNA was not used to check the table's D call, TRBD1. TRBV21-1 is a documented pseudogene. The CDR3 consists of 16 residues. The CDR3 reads CASSKAWTSTNYGYTF. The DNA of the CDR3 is TGTGCCAGCAGCAAAGCGTGGACATCCACCAACTATGGCTACACCTTC.

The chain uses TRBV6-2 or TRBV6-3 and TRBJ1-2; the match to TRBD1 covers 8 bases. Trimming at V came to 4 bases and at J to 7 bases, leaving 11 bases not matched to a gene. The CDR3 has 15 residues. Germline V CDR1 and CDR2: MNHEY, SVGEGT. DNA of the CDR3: TGTGCCAGCAGTTCCCCGGGACAGGTTGTGGGTGGCTACACCTTC. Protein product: CASSSPGQVVGGYTF.

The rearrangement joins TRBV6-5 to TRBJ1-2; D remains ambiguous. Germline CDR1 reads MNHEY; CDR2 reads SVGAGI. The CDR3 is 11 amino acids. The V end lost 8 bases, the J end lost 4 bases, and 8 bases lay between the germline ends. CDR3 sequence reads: CASGDFYGYTF. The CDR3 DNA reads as TGTGCCAGCGGGGATTTCTATGGCTACACCTTC.

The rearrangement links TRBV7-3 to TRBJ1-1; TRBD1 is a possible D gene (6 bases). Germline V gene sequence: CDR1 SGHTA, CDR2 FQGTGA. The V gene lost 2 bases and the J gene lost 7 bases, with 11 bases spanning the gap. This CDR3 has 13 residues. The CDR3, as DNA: TGTGCCAGCAGCTTAGGGGGCGCTGATGAAGCTTTCTTT. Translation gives CASSLGGADEAFF.

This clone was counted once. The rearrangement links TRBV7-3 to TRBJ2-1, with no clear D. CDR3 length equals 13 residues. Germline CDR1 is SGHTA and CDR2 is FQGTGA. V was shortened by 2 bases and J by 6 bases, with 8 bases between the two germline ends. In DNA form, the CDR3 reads TGTGCCAGCAGCTTAGACTCCCTCAATGAGCAGTTCTTC. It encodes CASSLDSLNEQFF.

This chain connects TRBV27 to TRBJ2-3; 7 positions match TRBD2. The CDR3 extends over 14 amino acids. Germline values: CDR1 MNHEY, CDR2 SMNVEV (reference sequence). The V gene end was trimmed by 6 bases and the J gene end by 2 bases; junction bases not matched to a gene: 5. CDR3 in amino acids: CASRRDYNTDTQYF. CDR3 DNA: TGTGCCAGCAGGAGGGACTACAACACAGATACGCAGTATTTT.

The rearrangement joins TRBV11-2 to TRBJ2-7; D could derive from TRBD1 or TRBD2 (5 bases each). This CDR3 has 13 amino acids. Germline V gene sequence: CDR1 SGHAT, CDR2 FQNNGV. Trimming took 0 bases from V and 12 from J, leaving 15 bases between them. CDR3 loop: CASSLEGTEALYF. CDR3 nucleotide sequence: TGTGCCAGCAGCTTAGAGGGGACGGAGGCCTTGTACTTC.

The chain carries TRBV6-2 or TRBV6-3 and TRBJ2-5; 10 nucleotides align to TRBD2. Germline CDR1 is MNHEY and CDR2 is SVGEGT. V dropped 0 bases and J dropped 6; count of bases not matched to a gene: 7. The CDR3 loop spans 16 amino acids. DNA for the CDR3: TGTGCCAGCAGTTACTCCAGCGGGGGGGCCGCTAAGACCCAGTACTTC. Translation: CASSYSSGGAAKTQYF.

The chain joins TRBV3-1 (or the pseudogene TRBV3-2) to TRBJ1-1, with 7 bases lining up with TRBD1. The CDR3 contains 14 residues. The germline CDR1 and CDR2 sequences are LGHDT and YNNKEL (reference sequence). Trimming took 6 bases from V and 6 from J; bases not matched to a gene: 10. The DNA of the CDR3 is TGTGCCAGCAGTCAAAACAGGGGCCTGCCTGAAGCTTTCTTT. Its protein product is CASSQNRGLPEAFF.

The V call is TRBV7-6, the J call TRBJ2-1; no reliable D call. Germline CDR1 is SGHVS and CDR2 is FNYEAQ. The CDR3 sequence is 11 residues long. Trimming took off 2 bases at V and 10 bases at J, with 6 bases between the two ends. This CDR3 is CASSLHPEQFF. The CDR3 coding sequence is TGTGCCAGCAGCTTACACCCCGAGCAGTTCTTC.

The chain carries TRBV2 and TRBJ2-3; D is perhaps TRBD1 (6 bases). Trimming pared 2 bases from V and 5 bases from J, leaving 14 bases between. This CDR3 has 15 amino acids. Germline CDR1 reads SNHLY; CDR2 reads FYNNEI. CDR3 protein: CASSEMPGVGDTQYF. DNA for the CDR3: TGTGCCAGCAGTGAAATGCCAGGGGTTGGAGATACGCAGTATTTT.

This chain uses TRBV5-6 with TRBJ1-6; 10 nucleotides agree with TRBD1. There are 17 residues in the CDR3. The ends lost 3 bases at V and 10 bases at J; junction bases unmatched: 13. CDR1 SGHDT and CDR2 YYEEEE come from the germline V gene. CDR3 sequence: CASSSTRDRGRRSPLHF. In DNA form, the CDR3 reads TGTGCCAGCAGCTCCACCCGGGACAGGGGACGACGGTCACCCCTCCACTTT.

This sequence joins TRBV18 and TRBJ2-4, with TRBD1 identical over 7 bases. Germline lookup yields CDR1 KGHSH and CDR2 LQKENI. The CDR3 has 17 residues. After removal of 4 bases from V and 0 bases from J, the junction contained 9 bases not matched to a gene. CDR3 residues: CASSLLGTALAKNIQYF. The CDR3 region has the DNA TGTGCCAGCTCACTGCTAGGGACAGCACTAGCCAAAAACATTCAGTACTTC.

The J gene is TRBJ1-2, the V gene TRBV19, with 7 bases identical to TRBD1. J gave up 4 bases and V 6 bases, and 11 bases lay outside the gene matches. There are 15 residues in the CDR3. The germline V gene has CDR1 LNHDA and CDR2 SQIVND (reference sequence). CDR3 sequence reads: CASSFHRDSIYGYTF. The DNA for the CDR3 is TGTGCCAGTAGCTTCCACCGGGACAGTATCTATGGCTACACCTTC.

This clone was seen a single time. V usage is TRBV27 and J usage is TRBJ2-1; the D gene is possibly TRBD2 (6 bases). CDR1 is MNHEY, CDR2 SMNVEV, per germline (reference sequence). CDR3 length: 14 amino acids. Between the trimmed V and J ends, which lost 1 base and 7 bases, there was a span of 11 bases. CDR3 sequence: CASSLFGGANEQFF. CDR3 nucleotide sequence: TGTGCCAGCAGTTTATTCGGGGGAGCGAATGAGCAGTTCTTC.